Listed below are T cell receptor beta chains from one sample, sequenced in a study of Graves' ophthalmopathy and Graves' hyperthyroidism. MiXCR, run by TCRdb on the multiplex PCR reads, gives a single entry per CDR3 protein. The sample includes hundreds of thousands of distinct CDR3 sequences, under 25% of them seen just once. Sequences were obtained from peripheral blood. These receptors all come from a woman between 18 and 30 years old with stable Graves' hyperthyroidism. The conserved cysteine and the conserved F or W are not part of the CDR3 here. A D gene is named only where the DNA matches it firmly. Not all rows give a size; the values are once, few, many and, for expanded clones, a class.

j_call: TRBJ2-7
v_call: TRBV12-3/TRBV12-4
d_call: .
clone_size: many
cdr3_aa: ASSLFPGALYEQY

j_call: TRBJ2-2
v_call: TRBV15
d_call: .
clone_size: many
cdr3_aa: ATSRDWRAENTGELF

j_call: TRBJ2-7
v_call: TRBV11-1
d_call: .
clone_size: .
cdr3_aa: ASSFMVREQY

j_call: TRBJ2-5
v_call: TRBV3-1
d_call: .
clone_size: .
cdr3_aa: ASSQDLAAAVQETQY

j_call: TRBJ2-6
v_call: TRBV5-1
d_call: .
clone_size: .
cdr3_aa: ASSPGAGANVLT

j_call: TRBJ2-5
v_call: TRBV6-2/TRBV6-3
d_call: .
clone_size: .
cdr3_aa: ASREQGETQY

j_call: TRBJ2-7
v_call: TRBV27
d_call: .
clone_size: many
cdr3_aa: ASRSSGDAQY

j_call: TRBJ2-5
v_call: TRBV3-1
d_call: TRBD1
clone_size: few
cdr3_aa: ASSQGGRGQRETQY

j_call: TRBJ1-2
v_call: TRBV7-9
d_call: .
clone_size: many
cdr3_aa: ASSLDRAFSGYT

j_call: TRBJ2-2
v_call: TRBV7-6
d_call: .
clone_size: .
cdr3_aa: ASSLMGIGELF

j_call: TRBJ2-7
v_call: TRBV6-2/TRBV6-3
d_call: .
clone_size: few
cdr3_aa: ASNGPVGYEQY

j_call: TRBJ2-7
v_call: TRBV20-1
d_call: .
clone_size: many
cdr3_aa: SARGIVGTYEQY

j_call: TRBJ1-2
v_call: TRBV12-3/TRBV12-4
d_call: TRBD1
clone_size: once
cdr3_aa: ASSLSPTGHYGYT

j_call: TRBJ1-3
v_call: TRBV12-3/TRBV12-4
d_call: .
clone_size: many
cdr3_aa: ASSLLDGTSGNTIY

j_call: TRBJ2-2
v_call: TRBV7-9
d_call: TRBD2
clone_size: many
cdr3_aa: ASSWGGPFTGELF

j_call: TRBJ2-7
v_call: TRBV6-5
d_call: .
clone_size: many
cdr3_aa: ASVATGAYEQY

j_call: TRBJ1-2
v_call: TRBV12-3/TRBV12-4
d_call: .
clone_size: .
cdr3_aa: ASSFGGAGYGYT

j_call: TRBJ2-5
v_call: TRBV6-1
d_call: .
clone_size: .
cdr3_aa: ASILKITQGRETQY

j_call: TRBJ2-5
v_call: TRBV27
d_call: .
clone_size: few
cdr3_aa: ASSAAGTQY

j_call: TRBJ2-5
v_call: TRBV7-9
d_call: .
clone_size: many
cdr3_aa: ASSASPLADQETQY

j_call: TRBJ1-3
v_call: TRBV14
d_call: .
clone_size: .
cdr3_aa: ASSQDGRSNGNTIY

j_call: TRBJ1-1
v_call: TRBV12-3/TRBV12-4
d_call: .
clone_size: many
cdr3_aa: ASSTPGQGITEAF

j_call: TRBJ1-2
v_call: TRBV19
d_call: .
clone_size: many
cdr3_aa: ASRNDRTTYGYT

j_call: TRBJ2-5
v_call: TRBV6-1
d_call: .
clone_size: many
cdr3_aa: ASRGGQQETQY

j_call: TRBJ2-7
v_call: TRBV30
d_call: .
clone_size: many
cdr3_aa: AWRAMGVPSYEQY

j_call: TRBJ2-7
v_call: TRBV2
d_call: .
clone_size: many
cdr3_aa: ASKETMDSYEQY

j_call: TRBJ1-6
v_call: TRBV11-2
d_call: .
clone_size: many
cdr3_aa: ASSTDGYNSPLH

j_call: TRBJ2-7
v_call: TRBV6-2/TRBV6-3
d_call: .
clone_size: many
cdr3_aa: ASTPHQGRSYEQY

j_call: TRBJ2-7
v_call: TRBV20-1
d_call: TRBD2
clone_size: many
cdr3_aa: SASPPTSGRLYEQY

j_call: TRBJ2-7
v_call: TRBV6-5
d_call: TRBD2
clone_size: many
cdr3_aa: ASSTPSGRVSYEQY

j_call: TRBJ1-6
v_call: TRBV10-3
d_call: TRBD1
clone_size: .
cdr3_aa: AITGTGDSPLH

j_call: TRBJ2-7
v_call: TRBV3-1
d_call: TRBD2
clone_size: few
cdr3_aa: ASSQELAGVPYEQY

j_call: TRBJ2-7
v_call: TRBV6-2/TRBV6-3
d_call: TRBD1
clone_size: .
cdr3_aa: ASKDRGPYEQY

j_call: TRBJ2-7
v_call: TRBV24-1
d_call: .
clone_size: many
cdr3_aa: ATSDFKRHEQY

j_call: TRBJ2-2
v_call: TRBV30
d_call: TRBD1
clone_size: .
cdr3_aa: AWTTGTGNTGELF

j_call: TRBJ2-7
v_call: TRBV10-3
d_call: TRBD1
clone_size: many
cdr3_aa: AIRSGQDYEQY

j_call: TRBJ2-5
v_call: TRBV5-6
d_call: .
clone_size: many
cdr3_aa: ASSLSGYGGETQY

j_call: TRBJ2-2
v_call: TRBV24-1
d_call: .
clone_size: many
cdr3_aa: ATSDPPGARDTGELF

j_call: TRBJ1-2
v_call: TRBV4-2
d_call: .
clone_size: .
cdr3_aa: ASSPGGQGFQANYGYT

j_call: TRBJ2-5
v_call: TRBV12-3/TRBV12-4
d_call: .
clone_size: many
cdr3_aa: AGSLLDQETQY

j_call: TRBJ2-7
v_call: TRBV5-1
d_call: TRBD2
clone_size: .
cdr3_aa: ASSFSGIFYEQY

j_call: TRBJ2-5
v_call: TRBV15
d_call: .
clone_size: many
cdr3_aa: ATSPRREETQY

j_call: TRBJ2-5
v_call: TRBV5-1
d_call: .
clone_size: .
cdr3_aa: ASSLGWTIQETQY

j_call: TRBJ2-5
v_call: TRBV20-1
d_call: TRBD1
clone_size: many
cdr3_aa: SASSRQGIETQY

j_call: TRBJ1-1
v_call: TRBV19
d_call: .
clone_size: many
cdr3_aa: AAAATMNTEAF

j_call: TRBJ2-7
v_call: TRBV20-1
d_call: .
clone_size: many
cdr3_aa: SARDHGGSSYEQY

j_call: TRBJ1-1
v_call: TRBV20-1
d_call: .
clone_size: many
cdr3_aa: SAPRGSRAF

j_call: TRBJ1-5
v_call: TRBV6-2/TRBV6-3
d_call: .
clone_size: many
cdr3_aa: ASSSSATGPNQPQH

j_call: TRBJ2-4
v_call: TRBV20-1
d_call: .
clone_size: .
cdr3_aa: SARPAQRAGVAKNIKN

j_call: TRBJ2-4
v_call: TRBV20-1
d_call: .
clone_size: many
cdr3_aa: SARDMNIQY